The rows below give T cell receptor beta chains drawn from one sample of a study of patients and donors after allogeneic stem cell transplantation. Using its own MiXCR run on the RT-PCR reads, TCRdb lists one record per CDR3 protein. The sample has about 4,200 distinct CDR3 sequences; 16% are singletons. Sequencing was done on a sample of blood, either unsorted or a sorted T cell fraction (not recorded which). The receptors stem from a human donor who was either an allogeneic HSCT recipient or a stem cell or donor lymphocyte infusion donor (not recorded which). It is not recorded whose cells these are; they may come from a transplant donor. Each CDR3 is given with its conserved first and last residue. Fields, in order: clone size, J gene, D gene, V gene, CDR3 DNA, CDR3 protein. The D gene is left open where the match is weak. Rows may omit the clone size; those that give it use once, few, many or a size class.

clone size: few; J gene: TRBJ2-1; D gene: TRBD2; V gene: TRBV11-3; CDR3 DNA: TGTGCCAGCAGCTTATCCTTCGCGGGAGCGGGATCAGGTGAGCAGTTCTTC; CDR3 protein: CASSLSFAGAGSGEQFF
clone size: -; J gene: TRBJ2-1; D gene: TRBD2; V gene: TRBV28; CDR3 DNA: TGTGCCAGCAGTTTGCTAGCGGGAGTATACAATGAGCAGTTCTTC; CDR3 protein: CASSLLAGVYNEQFF
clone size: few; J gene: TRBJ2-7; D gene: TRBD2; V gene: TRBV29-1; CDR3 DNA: TGCAGCGTTTGGGGGGGGTCCTACGAGCAGTACTTC; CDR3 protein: CSVWGGSYEQYF
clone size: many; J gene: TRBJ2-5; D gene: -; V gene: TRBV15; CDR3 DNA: TGTGCCACCAGCAGAAGTCCGGGGGCCTTAGAGACCCAGTACTTC; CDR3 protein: CATSRSPGALETQYF
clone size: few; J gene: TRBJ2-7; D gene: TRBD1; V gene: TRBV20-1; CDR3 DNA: TGCAGTGCTAGGTTCAGGGGGTACGAGCAGTACTTC; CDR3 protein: CSARFRGYEQYF
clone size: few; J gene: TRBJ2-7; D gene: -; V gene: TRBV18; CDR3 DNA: TGTGCCAGCTCACCACTTCTGGGGGGAAGGCGGAACGAGCAGTACTTC; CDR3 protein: CASSPLLGGRRNEQYF
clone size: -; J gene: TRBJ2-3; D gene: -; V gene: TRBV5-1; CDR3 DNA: TGCGCCAGCAGCTTGTCCGCAGGGTCGATAACGGATACGCAGTATTTT; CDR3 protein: CASSLSAGSITDTQYF
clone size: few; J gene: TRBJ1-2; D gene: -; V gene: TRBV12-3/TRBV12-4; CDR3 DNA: TGTGCCAGCAGTTTAGGAGGGGCTAACTATGGCTACACCTTC; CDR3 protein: CASSLGGANYGYTF
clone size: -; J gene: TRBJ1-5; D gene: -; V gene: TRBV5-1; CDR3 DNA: TGCGCCAGCAGCACCGGGGGCGTGAGCAATCAGCCCCAGCATTTT; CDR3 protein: CASSTGGVSNQPQHF
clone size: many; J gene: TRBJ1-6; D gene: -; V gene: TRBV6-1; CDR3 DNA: TGTGCCAGCAGTCTGGGTCCTAAATTAGATCTCCACTTT; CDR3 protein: CASSLGPKLDLHF
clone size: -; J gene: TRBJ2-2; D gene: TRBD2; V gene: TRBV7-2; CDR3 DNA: TGTGCCAGCAGCTTAGTTCCCCTAGCGGGGAACACCGGGGAGCTGTTTTTT; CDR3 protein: CASSLVPLAGNTGELFF
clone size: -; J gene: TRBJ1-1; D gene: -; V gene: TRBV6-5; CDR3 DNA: TGTGCCAGCAGTTACAAGAACACTGAAGCTTTCTTT; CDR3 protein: CASSYKNTEAFF
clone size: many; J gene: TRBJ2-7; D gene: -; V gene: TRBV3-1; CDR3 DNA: TGTGCCAGCAGCCAAGGTCCCGACAGGAGCTCCTACGAGCAGTACTTC; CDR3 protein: CASSQGPDRSSYEQYF
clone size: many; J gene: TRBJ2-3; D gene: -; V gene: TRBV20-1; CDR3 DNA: TGCAGTGCTAGAAGGCCAGCTAGCACAGATACGCAGTATTTT; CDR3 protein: CSARRPASTDTQYF
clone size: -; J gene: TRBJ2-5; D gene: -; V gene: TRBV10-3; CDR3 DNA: TGTGCCATCGGTGCCCTGGGGAGGACAGCCCAAGAGACCCAGTACTTC; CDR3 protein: CAIGALGRTAQETQYF
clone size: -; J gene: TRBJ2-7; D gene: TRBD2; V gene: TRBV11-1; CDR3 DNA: TGTGCCAGCAGCCGGGGACTAGCGGTCCACGAGCAGTACTTC; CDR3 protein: CASSRGLAVHEQYF
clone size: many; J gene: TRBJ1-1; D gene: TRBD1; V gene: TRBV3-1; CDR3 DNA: TGTGCCAGCAGCCATTGGGACAGGGGGCTGGCTTTCTTT; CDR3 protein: CASSHWDRGLAFF
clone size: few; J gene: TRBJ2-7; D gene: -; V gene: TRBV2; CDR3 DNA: TGTGCCAGCAGTGAGGCTGCCGAGCAGTACTTC; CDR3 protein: CASSEAAEQYF
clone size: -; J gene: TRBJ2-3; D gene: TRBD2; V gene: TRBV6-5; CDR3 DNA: TGTGCCAGCAGTTCACGGGAGGCAGATACGCAGTATTTT; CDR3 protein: CASSSREADTQYF
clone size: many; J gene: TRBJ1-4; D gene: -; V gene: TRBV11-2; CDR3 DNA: TGTGCCAGCAGCCGGTGGGGGGAATTCACGGAAAAACTGTTTTTT; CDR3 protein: CASSRWGEFTEKLFF
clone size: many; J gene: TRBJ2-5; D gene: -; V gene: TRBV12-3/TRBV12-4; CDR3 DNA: TGTGCCAGCAGTTTAGCGCGGCGGGGGCCAGAGACCCAGTACTTC; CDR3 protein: CASSLARRGPETQYF
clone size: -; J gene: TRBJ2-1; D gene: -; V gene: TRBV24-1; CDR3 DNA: TGTGCCACCAGTGACGGGCCCGGGGGTGGGAATGAGCAGTTCTTC; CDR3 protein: CATSDGPGGGNEQFF
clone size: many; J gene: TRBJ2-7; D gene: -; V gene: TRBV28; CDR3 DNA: TGTGCCAGCACCCTTGGGGGCCCGAGCTCCTACGAGCAGTACTTC; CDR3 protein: CASTLGGPSSYEQYF
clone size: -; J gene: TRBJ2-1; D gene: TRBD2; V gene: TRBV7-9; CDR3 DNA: TGTGCCAGCAGCATTAGCGGGAGGGCCGTGTATGAGCAGTTCTTC; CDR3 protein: CASSISGRAVYEQFF
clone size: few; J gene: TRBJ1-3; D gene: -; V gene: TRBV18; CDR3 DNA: TGTGCCAGCTCACCAGCTCGGGGGACGGGCGGAAACACCATATATTTT; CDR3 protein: CASSPARGTGGNTIYF
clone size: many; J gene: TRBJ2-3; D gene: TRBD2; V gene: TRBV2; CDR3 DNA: TGTGCCAGCAGTGTGGGGACTAGCGGGGACACAGATACGCAGTATTTT; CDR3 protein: CASSVGTSGDTDTQYF
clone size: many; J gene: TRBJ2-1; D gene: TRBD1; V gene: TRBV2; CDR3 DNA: TGTGCCAGCAGGACTGACAGGGGCGCCCTCGGCAATGAGCAGTTCTTC; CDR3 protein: CASRTDRGALGNEQFF
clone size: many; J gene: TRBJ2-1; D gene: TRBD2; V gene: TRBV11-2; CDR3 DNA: TGTGCCAGCAGCAGAGTAGCGGGGACTCGCCTGGGGCAGTTCTTC; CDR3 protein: CASSRVAGTRLGQFF
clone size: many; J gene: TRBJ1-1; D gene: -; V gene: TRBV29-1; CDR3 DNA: TGCAGCGTACGACGTGGACAGTTGAACACTGAAGCTTTCTTT; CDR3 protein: CSVRRGQLNTEAFF
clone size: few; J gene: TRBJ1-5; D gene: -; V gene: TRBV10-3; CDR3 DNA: TGTGCCATCAGTGAGAGGGGAGGCAATCAGCCCCAGCATTTT; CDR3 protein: CAISERGGNQPQHF
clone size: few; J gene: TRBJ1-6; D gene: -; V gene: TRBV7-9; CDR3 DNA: TGTGCCAGCAGCTTAGGAGGGAGTTCACCCCTCCACTTT; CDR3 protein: CASSLGGSSPLHF
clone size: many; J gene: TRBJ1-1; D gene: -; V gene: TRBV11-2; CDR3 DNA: TGTGCCAGCAGCTCAGGACAGCGTACTTGGAAAGCTTTCTTT; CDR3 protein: CASSSGQRTWKAFF
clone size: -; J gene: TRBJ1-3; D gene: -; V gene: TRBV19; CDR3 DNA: TGTGCCAGTAGAGCCGCCTCTGGAAACACCATATATTTT; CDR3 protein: CASRAASGNTIYF
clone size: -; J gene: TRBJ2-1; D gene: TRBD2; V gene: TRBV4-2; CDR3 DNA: TGTGCCAGCAGCCTCCCGACTAGCGGGAAGGGAAATGAGCAGTTCTTC; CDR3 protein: CASSLPTSGKGNEQFF
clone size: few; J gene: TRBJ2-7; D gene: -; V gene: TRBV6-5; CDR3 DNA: TGTGCCAGCAGTTACTATCAGGACACTTACTACGAGCAGTACTTC; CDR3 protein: CASSYYQDTYYEQYF
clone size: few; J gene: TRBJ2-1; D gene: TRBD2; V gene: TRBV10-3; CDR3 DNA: TGTGCCATCCGGGGAGGGCGGGAGTCCAATGAGCAGTTCTTC; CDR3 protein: CAIRGGRESNEQFF
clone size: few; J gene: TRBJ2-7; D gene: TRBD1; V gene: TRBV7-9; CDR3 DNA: TGTGCCAGCAGCTACATCCAGGGGGCGCGGTCCTACGAGCAGTACTTC; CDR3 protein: CASSYIQGARSYEQYF
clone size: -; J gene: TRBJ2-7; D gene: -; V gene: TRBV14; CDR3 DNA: TGTGCCAGCAGCCAAGTGACGACACTCTACGAGCAGTACTTC; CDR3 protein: CASSQVTTLYEQYF
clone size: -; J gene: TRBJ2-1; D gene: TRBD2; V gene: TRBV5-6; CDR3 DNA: TGTGCCAGCCAAGGGACTAGCAAATACAATGAGCAGTTCTTC; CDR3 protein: CASQGTSKYNEQFF
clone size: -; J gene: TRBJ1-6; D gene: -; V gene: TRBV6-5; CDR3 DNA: TGTGCCAGCAGTTACGAGTGGAGCTGGGATTCACCCCTCCACTTT; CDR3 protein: CASSYEWSWDSPLHF
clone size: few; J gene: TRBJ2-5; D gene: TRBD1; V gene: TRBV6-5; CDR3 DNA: TGTGCCAGCAGCCTCGGACAGGGGGCTAATTTTCTGGAGACCCAGTACTTC; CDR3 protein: CASSLGQGANFLETQYF
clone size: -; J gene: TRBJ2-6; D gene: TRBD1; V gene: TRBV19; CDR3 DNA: TGTGCCAGTAGATACCGCCTCCGGGACAGGGTTGGTGGGGCCAACGTCCTGACTTTC; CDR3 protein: CASRYRLRDRVGGANVLTF
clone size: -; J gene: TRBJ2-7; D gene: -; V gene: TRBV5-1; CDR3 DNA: TGCGCCAGCAGCTTCTCTGGCGGACCCTACGAGCAGTACTTC; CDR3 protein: CASSFSGGPYEQYF
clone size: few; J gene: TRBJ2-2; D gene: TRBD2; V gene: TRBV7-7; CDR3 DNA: TGTGCTAGCAGCCTTTTAGCGGGAGCGGGTACCGGGGAGCTGTTTTTT; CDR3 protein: CASSLLAGAGTGELFF
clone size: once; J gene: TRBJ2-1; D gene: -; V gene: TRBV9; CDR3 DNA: TGTGCCAGCAGCTCCATCACTAGCCTCCCACACAATGAGCAGTTCTTC; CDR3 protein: CASSSITSLPHNEQFF
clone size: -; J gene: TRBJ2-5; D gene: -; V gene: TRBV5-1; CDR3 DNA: TGCGCCAGCAGCTTGGCCCACAGTTTTCAAGGGAAGACCCAGTACTTC; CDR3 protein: CASSLAHSFQGKTQYF
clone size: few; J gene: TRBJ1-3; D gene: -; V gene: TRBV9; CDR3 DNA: TGTGCCAGCAGCGTGAGAGGGGTATGGCAGACTGGAAACACCATATATTTT; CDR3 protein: CASSVRGVWQTGNTIYF
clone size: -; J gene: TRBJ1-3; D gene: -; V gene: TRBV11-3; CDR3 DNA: TGTGCCAGCAGCCCTGGCCCAGGGGCATCTGGAAACACCATATATTTT; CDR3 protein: CASSPGPGASGNTIYF
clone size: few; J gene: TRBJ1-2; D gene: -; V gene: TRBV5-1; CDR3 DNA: TGCGCCAGCAGCTTTTTGGACAACTATGGCTACACCTTC; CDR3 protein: CASSFLDNYGYTF
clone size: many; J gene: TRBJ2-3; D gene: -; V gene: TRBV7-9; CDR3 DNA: TGTGCCAGCAGCCCAAATATCGATACGCAGTATTTT; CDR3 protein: CASSPNIDTQYF
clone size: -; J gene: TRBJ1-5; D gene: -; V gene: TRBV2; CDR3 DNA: TGTGCCAGCAGTGAAGGGACTAAGATTTCTGTTGATCAGCCCCAGCATTTT; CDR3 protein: CASSEGTKISVDQPQHF
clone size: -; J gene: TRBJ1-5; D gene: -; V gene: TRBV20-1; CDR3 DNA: TGCAGTGCGGTAAGGGGGGGGAATCAGCCCCAGCATTTT; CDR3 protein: CSAVRGGNQPQHF
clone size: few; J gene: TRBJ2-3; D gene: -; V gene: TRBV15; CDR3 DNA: TGTGCCACCAGCCTCGGAAGAGATACGCAGTATTTT; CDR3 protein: CATSLGRDTQYF
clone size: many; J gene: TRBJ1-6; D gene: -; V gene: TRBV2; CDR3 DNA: TGTGCCAGCAGTGCCCACCTAACCTCCGGCAGCCCGAATTTGAATTCACCCCTCCACTTT; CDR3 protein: CASSAHLTSGSPNLNSPLHF
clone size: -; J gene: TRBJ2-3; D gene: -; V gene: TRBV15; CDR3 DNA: TGTGCCACCAGCAGAAGTACCTTGGATACGCAGTATTTT; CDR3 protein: CATSRSTLDTQYF
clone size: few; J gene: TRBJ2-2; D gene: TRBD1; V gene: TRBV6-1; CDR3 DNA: TGTGCCAGCAGCCTTCTACCCGGGACAGCGAACACCGGGGAGCTGTTTTTT; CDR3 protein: CASSLLPGTANTGELFF
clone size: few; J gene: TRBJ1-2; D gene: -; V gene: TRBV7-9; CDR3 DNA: TGTGCCAGCAGCTCCCAGCGCACCGCTAACTATGGCTACACCTTC; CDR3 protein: CASSSQRTANYGYTF
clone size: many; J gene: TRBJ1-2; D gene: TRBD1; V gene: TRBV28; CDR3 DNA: TGTGCCAGCAGTTTCCCAGGGGGGTTTAGCTATGGCTACACCTTC; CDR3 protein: CASSFPGGFSYGYTF
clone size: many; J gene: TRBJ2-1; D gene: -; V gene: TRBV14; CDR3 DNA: TGTGCCAGCAGCCAAGATTTATACCACTTCTCCTACAATGAGCAGTTCTTC; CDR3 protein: CASSQDLYHFSYNEQFF